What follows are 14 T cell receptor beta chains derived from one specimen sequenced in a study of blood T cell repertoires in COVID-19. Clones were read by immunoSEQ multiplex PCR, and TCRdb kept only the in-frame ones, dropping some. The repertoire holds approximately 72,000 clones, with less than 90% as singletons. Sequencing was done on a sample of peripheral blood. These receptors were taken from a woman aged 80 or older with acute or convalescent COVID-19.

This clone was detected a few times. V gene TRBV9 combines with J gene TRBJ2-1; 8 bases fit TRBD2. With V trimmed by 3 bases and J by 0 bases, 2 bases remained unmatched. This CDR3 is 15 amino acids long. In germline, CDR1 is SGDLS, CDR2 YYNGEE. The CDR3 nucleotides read TGTGCCAGCAGCGCTAGCGGGCCCTCCTACAATGAGCAGTTCTTC. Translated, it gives CASSASGPSYNEQFF.

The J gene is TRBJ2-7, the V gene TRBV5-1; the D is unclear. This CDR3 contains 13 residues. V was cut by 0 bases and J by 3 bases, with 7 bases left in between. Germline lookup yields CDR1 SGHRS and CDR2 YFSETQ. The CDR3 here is CASSLDSLYEQYF. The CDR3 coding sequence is TGCGCCAGCAGCTTGGACAGCCTCTACGAGCAGTACTTC.

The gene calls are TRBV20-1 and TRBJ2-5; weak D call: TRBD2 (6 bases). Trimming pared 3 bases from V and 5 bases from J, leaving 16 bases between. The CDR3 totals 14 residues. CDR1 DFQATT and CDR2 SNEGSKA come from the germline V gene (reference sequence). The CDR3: CSASRAGTVETQYF. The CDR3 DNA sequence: TGCAGTGCTAGTAGGGCGGGAACGGTTGAGACCCAGTACTTC.

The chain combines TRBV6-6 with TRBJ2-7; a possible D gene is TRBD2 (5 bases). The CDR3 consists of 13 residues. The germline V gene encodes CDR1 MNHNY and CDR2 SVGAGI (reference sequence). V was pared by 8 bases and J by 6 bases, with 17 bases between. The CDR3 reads CASGTGSNSEQYF. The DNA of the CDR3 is TGTGCCAGCGGCACGGGGAGCAACAGCGAGCAGTACTTC.

CDR3 sequence: CASSLEWTTNTGELFF. CDR3 sequence (DNA): TGTGCCAGCAGCTTGGAATGGACTACCAACACCGGGGAGCTGTTTTTT. The chain joins TRBV5-4 to TRBJ2-2, with D perhaps matching TRBD2 (6 bases). The CDR3 is 16 residues long. Trimming took 0 bases from V and 2 from J, leaving 11 bases between them. The germline V gene has CDR1 SGHNT and CDR2 YYREEE (reference sequence).

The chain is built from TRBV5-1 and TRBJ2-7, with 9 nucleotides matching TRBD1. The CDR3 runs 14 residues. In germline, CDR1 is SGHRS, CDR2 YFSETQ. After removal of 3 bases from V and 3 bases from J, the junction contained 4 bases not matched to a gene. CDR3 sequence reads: CASSSGTGSYEQYF. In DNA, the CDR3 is TGCGCCAGCAGCTCCGGGACAGGGAGCTACGAGCAGTACTTC.

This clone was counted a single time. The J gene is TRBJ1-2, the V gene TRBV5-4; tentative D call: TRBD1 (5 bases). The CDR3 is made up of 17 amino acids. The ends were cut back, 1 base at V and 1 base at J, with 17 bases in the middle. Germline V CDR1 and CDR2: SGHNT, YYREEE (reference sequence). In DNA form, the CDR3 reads TGTGCCAGCAGCTTGCCGGGGGACGTTCAAAATAACTATGGCTACACCTTC. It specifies CASSLPGDVQNNYGYTF.

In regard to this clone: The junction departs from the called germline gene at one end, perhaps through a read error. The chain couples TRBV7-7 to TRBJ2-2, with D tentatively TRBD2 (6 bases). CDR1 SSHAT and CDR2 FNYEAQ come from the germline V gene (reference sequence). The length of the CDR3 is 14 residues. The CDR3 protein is CASTRDFNTGELFF. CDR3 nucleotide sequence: TGTGCTAGCACCCGGGACTTTAACACCGGGGAGCTGTTTTTT.

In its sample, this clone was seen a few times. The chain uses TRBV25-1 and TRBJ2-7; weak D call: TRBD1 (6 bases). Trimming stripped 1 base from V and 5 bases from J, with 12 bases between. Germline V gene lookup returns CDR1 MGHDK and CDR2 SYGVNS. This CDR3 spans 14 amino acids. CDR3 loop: CASSELGRGNEQYF. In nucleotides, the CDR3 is TGTGCCAGCAGTGAATTGGGCAGGGGAAACGAGCAGTACTTC.

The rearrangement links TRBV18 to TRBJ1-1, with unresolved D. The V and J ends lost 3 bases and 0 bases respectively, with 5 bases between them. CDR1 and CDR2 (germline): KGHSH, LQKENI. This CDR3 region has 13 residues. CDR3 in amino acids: CASSPTLNTEAFF. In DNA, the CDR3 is TGTGCCAGCTCACCGACATTGAACACTGAAGCTTTCTTT.

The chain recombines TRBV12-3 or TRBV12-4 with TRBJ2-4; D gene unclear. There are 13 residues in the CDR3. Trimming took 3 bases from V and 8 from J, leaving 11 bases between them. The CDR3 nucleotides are TGTGCCAGCAGTTTCGGTCCCCGGGACATTCAGTACTTC. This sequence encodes CASSFGPRDIQYF.

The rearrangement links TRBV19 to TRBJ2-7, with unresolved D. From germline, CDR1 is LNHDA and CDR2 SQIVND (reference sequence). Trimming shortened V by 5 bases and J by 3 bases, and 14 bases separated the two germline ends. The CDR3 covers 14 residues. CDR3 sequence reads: CASSARLNRYEQYF. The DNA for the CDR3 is TGTGCCAGTAGTGCTCGGTTAAACCGCTACGAGCAGTACTTC.

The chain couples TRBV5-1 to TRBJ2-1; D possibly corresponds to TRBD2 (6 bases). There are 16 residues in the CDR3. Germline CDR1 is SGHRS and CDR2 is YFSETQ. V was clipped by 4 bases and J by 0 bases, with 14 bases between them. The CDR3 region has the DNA TGCGCCAGCAGCCCCCAGTTTAGCGGCTCCTACAATGAGCAGTTCTTC. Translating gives CASSPQFSGSYNEQFF.

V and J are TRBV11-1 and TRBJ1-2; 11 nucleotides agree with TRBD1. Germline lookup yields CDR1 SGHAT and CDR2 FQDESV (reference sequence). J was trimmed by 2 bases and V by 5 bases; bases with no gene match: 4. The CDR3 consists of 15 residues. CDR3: CASSRTGGANYGYTF. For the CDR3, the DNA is TGTGCCAGCAGCAGGACAGGGGGCGCGAACTATGGCTACACCTTC.